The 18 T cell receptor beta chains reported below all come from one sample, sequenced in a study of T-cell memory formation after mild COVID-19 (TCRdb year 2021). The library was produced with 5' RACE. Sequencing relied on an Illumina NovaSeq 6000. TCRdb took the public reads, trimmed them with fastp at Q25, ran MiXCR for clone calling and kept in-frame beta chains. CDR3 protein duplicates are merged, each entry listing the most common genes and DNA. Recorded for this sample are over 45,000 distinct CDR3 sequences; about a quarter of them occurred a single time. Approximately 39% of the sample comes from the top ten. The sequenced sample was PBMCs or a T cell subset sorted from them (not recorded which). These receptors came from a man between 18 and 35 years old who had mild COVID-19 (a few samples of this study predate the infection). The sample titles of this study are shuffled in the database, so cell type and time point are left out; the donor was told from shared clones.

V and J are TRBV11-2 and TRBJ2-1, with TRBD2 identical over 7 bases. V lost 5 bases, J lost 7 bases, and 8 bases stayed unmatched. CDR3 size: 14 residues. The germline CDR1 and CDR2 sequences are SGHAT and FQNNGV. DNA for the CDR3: TGTGCCAGCAGCAAAAGCGGGGCGGGGAATGAGCAGTTCTTC. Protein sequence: CASSKSGAGNEQFF.

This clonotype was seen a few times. The CDR3 bases are TGCAGTGCTAGTACTCCTACATGGCGAGAGCAGTACGTC. The encoded protein is CSASTPTWREQYV. This chain uses TRBV20-1 with TRBJ2-7; D uncertain. This CDR3 contains 13 residues. CDR1 and CDR2 (germline): DFQATT, SNEGSKA (reference sequence). Trimming shortened V by 3 bases and J by 7 bases, and 16 bases separated the two germline ends.

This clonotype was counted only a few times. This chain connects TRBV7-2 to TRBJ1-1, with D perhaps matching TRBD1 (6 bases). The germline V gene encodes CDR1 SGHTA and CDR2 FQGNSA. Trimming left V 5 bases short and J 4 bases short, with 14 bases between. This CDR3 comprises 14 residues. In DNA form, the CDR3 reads TGTGCCAGCAGCCCCTATCGGGGGGCCACTGAAGCTTTCTTT. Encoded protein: CASSPYRGATEAFF.

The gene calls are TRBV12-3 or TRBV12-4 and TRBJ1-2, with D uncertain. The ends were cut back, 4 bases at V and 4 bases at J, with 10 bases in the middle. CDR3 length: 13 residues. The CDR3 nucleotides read TGTGCCAGCAGTTCCGGGAACCTCTATGGCTACACCTTC. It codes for CASSSGNLYGYTF.

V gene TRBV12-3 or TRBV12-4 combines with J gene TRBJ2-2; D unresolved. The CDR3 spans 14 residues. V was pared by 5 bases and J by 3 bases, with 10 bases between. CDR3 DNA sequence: TGTGCCAGCAGTCCAAGGACGGACACCGGGGAGCTGTTTTTT. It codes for CASSPRTDTGELFF.

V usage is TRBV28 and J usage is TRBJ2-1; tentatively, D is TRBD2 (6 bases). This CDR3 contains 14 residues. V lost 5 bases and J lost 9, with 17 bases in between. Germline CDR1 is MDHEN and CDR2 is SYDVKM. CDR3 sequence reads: CASSDYGGWGEQFF. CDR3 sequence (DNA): TGTGCCAGCAGTGACTATGGGGGGTGGGGTGAGCAGTTCTTC.

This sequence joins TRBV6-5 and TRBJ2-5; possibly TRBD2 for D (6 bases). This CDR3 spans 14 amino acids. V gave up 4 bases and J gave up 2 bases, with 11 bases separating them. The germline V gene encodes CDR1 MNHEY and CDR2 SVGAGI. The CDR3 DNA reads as TGTGCCAGCAGTTTGGCAGGGAGGCAAGAGACCCAGTACTTC. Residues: CASSLAGRQETQYF.

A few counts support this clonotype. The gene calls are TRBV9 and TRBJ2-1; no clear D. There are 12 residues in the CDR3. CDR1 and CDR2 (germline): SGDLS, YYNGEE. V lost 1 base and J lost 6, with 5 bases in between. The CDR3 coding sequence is TGTGCCAGCAGCGTAACGCCCAATGAGCAGTTCTTC. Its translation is CASSVTPNEQFF.

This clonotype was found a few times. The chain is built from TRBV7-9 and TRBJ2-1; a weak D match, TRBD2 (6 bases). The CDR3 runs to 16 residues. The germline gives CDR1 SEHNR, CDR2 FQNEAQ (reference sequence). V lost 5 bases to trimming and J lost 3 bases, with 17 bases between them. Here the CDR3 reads CASSGKGGVHYNEQFF. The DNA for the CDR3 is TGTGCCAGCAGCGGAAAAGGAGGGGTCCACTACAATGAGCAGTTCTTC.

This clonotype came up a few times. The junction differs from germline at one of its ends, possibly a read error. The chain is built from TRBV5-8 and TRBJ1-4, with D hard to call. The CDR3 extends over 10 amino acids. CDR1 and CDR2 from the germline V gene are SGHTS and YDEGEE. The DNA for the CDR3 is TGTGCCAGCAGCTTAAAGGGAGGTCGTTTT. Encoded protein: CASSLKGGRF.

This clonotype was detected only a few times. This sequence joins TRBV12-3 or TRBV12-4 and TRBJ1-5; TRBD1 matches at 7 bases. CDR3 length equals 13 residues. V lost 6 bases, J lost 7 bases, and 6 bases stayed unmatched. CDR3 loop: CASRFRQGQPQHF. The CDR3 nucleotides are TGTGCCAGCAGATTTAGACAGGGCCAGCCCCAGCATTTT.

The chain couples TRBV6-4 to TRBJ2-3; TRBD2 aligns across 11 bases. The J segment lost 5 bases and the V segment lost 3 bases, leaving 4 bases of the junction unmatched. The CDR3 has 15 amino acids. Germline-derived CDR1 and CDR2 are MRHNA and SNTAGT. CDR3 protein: CASSETSGDEDTQYF. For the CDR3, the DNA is TGTGCCAGCAGTGAGACTAGCGGGGACGAAGATACGCAGTATTTT.

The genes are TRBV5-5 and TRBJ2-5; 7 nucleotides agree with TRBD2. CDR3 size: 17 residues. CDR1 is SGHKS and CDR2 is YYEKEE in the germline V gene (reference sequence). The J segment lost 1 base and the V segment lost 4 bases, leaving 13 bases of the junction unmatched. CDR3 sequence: CASSQTLWRGSQETQYF. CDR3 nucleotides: TGTGCCAGCAGCCAAACTCTGTGGCGGGGGAGCCAAGAGACCCAGTACTTC. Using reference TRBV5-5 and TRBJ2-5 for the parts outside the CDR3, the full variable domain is DAGVTQSPTHLIKTRGQQVTLRCSPISGHKSVSWYQQVLGQGPQFIFQYYEKEERGRGNFPDRFSARQFPNYSSELNVNALLLGDSALYLCASSQTLWRGSQETQYFGPGTRLLVL.

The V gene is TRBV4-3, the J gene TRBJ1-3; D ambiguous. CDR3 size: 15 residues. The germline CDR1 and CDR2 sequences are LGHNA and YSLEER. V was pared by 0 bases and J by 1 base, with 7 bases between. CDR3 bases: TGCGCCAGCAGCCAAGAATGGAGATCTGGAAACACCATATATTTT. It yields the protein CASSQEWRSGNTIYF.

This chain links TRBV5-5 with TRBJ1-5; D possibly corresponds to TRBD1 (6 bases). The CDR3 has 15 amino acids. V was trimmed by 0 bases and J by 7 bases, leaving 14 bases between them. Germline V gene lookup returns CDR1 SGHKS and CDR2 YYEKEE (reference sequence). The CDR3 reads CASSLGAGASQPQHF. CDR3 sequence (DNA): TGTGCCAGCAGCTTGGGCGCAGGGGCTTCGCAGCCCCAGCATTTT.

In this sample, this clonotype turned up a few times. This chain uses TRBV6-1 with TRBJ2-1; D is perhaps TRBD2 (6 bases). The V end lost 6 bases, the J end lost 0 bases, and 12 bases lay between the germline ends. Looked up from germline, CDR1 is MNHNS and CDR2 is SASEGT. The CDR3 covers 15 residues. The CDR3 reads CASSYDGSSYNEQFF. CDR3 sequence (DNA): TGTGCCAGCAGCTATGACGGGAGCTCCTACAATGAGCAGTTCTTC.

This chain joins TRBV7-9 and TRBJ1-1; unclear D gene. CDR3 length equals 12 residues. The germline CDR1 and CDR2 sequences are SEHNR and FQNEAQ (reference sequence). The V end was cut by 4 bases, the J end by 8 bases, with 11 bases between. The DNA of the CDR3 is TGTGCCAGCAGCTCAATAGGTCTCGAAGCTTTCTTT. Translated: CASSSIGLEAFF.

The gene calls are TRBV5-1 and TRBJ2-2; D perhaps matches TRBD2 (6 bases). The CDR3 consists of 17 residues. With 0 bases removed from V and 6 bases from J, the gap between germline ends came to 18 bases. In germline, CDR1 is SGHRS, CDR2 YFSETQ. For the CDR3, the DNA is TGCGCCAGCAGCTTGGTCGGAGGGTCAAATCTCGCCGGGGAGCTGTTTTTT. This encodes CASSLVGGSNLAGELFF.